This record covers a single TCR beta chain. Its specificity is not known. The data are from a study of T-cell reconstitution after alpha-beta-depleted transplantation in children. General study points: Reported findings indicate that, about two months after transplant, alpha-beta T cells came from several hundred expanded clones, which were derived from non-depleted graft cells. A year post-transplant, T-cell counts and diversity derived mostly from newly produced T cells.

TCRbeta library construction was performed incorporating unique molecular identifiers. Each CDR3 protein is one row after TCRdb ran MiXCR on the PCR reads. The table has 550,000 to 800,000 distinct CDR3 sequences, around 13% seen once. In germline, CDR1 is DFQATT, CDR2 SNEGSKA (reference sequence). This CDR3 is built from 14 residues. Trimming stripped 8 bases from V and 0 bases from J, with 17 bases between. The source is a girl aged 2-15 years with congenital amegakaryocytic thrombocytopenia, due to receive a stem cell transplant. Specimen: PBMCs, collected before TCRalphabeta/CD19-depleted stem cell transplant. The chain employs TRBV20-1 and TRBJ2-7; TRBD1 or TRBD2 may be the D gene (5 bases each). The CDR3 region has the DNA TGCAGTTCCCTGGGGGTGGGAAGCTCCTACGAGCAGTACTTC. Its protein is CSSLGVGSSYEQYF.